The 11 T cell receptor beta chains in this list originate from one sample, sequenced in a study of glioma-infiltrating T cells after dendritic cell vaccination (dated by TCRdb to the mid-2010s). The method was the immunoSEQ multiplex PCR assay. TCRdb mirrors the immuneACCESS table, restricted to in-frame sequences. Some clones are absent from its copies; in checked studies, under half trace to an unresolved V gene, and the reason for the others is unknown. In all, the sample holds tens of thousands of clones, and 85% of those were seen once. Clones ranked in the top ten supply about an eighth of the sample. Material: blood, obtained before dendritic cell vaccination. Receptors originate from a human donor with glioblastoma.

This chain uses TRBV5-6 with TRBJ2-1, with 11 positions matching TRBD2. The CDR3 has 17 residues. Trimming cost V 3 bases and J 7 bases; bases outside gene matches: 12. Germline V gene lookup returns CDR1 SGHDT and CDR2 YYEEEE. The CDR3 is CASSSLVWVAGGNEQFF. CDR3 in DNA: TGTGCCAGCAGCTCCCTTGTGTGGGTAGCGGGGGGGAATGAGCAGTTCTTC.

The chain joins TRBV30 to TRBJ1-4; 9 positions agree with TRBD1. CDR1 and CDR2 from the germline V gene are GTSNPN and SVGIG (reference sequence). V shed 1 base and J 5 bases; nucleotides not matched to a gene: 2. The CDR3 is made up of 14 amino acids. The CDR3 spells CAWSDGTGNEKLFF. The CDR3 DNA sequence: TGTGCCTGGAGTGATGGGACAGGGAATGAAAAACTGTTTTTT.

Here the CDR3 DNA reads TGTGCCAGTATTCCCCCGGGTCCCAGCAATCAGCCCCAGCATTTT. This translates into CASIPPGPSNQPQHF. The chain carries TRBV19 and TRBJ1-5, with D unresolved. In germline, CDR1 is LNHDA, CDR2 SQIVND (reference sequence). This CDR3 has 15 amino acids. Deletions cut 7 bases from V and 1 base from J, with 14 bases between. Supplemented by reference TRBV19 and TRBJ1-5, the full variable domain reads DGGITQSPKYLFRKEGQNVTLSCEQNLNHDAMYWYRQDPGQGLRLIYYSQIVNDFQKGDIAEGYSVSREKKESFPLTVTSAQKNPTAFYLCASIPPGPSNQPQHFGDGTRLSIL.

A single count supports this clone. This chain connects TRBV5-6 to TRBJ2-2; 10 positions match TRBD2. CDR1 is SGHDT and CDR2 is YYEEEE in the germline V gene. The V segment lost 4 bases and the J segment 6 bases; nucleotides outside the gene matches: 15. The CDR3 has 18 amino acids. DNA of the CDR3: TGTGCCAGCAGCGTTAGGGTTTCCGGAGCGGGGGGGTCCGGGGAGCTGTTTTTT. Amino acids: CASSVRVSGAGGSGELFF.

CDR3 sequence reads: CASTDRGLMSNQPQHF. The CDR3, as DNA: TGTGCCAGCACCGACAGGGGGCTCATGAGCAATCAGCCCCAGCATTTT. The J gene is TRBJ1-5, the V gene TRBV2; 10 nucleotides match TRBD1. The germline gives CDR1 SNHLY, CDR2 FYNNEI. Trimming took 7 bases from V and 1 from J; bases not matched to a gene: 7. CDR3 size: 16 residues.

The CDR3 coding sequence is TGTGCCAGTAGTATAGTGGCGGGTGAAGCTTTCTTT. It specifies CASSIVAGEAFF. The chain has TRBV19 and TRBJ1-1; D ambiguous. V shed 1 base and J shed 7 bases, with 7 bases lying between them. Germline assignment: CDR1 LNHDA and CDR2 SQIVND (reference sequence). This CDR3 contains 12 residues.

The chain combines TRBV13 with TRBJ2-7, with TRBD1 matching 7 bases. J gave up 6 bases and V 1 base, and 15 bases lay outside the gene matches. Germline V gene data show CDR1 as PRHDT and CDR2 as FYEKMQ (reference sequence). The CDR3 is made up of 17 amino acids. The chain's CDR3 is CASSLDGLGTVTFEQYF. The CDR3 DNA reads TGTGCCAGCAGCTTAGATGGGTTGGGGACAGTAACCTTCGAGCAGTACTTC.

This clone was counted a few times. This chain joins TRBV15 and TRBJ1-5; D gene unclear. V gave up 8 bases and J gave up 3 bases, with 11 bases separating them. The CDR3 consists of 13 residues. Germline V lookup: CDR1 LNHNV, CDR2 YYDKDF (reference sequence). CDR3 sequence: CATAQEINQPQHF. CDR3 DNA: TGTGCCACCGCCCAAGAGATCAATCAGCCCCAGCATTTT.

The chain is built from TRBV2 and TRBJ2-1; a weak D match, TRBD2 (6 bases). The CDR3 consists of 15 residues. CDR1 is SNHLY, CDR2 FYNNEI, per germline. V gave up 6 bases and J gave up 4 bases, with 16 bases separating them. The CDR3 coding sequence is TGTGCCAGCAGCCCAGGAGGGAACCGGTACAATGAGCAGTTCTTC. This gives the protein CASSPGGNRYNEQFF.

This clone was seen only a few times. This rearrangement joins TRBV5-4 to TRBJ1-4; D remains unclear. The CDR3 is made up of 14 amino acids. Trimming shortened V by 1 base and J by 0 bases, and 4 bases separated the two germline ends. Germline values: CDR1 SGHNT, CDR2 YYREEE (reference sequence). The CDR3 loop is CASSLTATNEKLFF. For the CDR3, the DNA is TGTGCCAGCAGCTTGACAGCAACTAATGAAAAACTGTTTTTT. The full variable domain, completed using reference TRBV5-4 and TRBJ1-4, is ETGVTQSPTHLIKTRGQQVTLRCSSQSGHNTVSWYQQALGQGPQFIFQYYREEENGRGNFPPRFSGLQFPNYSSELNVNALELDDSALYLCASSLTATNEKLFFGSGTQLSVL.

CDR3 nucleotide sequence: TGTGCCAGCAGTGAAGCGCCGTCCGGGAACACTGAAGCTTTCTTT. Its translation is CASSEAPSGNTEAFF. This rearrangement joins TRBV6-1 to TRBJ1-1, with D hard to call. V lost 0 bases and J 1 base, leaving 9 bases between the germline ends. Germline CDR1 and CDR2: MNHNS and SASEGT. This CDR3 comprises 15 residues.